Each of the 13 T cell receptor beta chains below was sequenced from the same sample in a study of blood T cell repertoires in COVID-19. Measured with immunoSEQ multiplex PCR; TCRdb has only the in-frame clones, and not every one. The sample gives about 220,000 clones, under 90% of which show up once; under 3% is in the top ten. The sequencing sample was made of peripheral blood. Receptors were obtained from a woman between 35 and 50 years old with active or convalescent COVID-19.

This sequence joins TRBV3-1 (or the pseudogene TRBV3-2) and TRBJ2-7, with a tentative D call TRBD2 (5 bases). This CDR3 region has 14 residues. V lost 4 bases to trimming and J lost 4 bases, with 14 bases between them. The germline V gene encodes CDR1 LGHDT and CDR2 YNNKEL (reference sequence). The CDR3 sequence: CASSLRGAEYEQYF. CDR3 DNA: TGTGCCAGCAGCCTCCGGGGTGCCGAGTACGAGCAGTACTTC.

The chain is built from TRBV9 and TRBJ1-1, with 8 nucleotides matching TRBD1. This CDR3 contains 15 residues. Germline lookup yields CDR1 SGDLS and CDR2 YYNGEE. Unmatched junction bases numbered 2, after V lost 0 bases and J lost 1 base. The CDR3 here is CASSVVGQGNTEAFF. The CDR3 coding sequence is TGTGCCAGCAGCGTAGTAGGACAGGGGAACACTGAAGCTTTCTTT.

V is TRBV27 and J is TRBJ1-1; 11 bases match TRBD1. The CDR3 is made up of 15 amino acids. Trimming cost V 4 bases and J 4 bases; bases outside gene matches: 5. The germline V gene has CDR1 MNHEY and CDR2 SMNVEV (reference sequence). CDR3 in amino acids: CASSWAGTGGTEAFF. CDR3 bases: TGTGCCAGCAGTTGGGCCGGGACAGGGGGCACTGAAGCTTTCTTT.

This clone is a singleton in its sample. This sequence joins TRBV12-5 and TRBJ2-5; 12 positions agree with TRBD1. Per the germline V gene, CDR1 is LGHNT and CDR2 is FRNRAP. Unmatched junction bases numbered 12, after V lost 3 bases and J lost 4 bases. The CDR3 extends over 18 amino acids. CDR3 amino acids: CASGFGTGGARMGETQYF. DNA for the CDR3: TGTGCTAGTGGTTTCGGGACAGGGGGCGCTAGAATGGGAGAGACCCAGTACTTC.

The CDR3 loop reads CATSRGYNTEAFF. DNA of the CDR3: TGTGCCACCAGTAGGGGATATAACACTGAAGCTTTCTTT. This chain joins TRBV24-1 and TRBJ1-1; D perhaps matches TRBD1 (5 bases). CDR3 length: 13 amino acids. V lost 6 bases and J 2 bases, leaving 9 bases between the germline ends. Germline V CDR1 and CDR2: KGHDR, SFDVKD.

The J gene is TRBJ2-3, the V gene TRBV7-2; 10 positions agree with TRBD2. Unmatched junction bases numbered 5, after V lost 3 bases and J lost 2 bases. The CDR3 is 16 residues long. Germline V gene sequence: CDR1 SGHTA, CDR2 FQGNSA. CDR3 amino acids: CASSLIAGGTTDTQYF. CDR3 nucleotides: TGTGCCAGCAGCTTGATAGCGGGGGGAACCACAGATACGCAGTATTTT.

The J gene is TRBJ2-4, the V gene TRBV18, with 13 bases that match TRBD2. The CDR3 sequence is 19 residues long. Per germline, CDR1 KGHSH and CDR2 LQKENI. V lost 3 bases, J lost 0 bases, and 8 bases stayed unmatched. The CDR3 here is CASSPPGLAGLIAKNIQYF. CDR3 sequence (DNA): TGTGCCAGCTCACCTCCGGGACTAGCGGGGCTTATAGCCAAAAACATTCAGTACTTC.

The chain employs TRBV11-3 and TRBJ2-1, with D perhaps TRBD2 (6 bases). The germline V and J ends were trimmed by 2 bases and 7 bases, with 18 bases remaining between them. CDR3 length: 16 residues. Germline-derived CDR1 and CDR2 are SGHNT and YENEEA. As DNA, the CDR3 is TGTGCCAGCAGCTTACGAGACAGAGCTGGGGGGAATGAGCAGTTCTTC. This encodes CASSLRDRAGGNEQFF.

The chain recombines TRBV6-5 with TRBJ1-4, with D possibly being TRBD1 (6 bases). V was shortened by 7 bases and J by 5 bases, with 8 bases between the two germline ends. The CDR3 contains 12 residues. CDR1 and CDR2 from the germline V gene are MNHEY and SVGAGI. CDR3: CASKQGNEKLFF. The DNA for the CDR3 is TGTGCCAGCAAACAGGGAAATGAAAAACTGTTTTTT.

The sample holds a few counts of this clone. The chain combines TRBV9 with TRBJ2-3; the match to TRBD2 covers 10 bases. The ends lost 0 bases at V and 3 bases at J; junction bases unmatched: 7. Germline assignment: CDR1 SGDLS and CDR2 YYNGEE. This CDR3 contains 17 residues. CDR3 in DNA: TGTGCCAGCAGCGTAGTACGAGGAGCGGGAGGGACAGATACGCAGTATTTT. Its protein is CASSVVRGAGGTDTQYF.

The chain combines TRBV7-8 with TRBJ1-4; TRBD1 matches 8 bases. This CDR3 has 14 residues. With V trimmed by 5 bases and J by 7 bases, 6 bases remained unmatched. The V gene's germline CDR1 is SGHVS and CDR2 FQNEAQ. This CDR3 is CASSPGQEVEKLFF. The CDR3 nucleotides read TGTGCCAGCAGCCCGGGACAGGAGGTTGAAAAACTGTTTTTT.

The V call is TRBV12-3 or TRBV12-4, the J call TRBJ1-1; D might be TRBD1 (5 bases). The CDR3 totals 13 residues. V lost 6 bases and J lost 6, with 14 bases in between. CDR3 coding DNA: TGTGCCAGCAGGCTCGGACAAGTGGCTGAAGCTTTCTTT. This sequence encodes CASRLGQVAEAFF.

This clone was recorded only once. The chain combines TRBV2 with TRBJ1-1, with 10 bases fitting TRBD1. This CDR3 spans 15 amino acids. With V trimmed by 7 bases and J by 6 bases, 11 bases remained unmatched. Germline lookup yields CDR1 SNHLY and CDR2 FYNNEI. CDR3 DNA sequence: TGTGCCAGCAATACGGGACAGGGGCTCGTCGCTGAAGCTTTCTTT. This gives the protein CASNTGQGLVAEAFF.